The 10 T cell receptor beta chains listed next were all sequenced from one sample in a study of cytomegalovirus exposure and HLA in healthy donors. The PCR used 60 Vbeta and 13 Jbeta primers. The table came from immunoSEQ multiplex PCR; TCRdb's copy has only in-frame clones and leaves some out. The top ten hold 1.1% to 1.5% of the sample, which has under 200,000 clones, 68% seen once. Material: PBMCs. The receptors come from a man aged 45-65 years in good health and CMV-seronegative.

This clone has just one count. The chain links TRBV5-5 to TRBJ2-2; TRBD1 aligns across 8 bases. Trimming cost V 1 base and J 5 bases; bases outside gene matches: 10. This CDR3 comprises 17 residues. In germline, CDR1 is SGHKS, CDR2 YYEKEE (reference sequence). CDR3: CASSLLSGQGLTGELFF. CDR3 DNA sequence: TGTGCCAGCAGCTTGCTCTCTGGACAGGGTTTAACCGGGGAGCTGTTTTTT. The full variable domain, completed using reference TRBV5-5 and TRBJ2-2, is DAGVTQSPTHLIKTRGQQVTLRCSPISGHKSVSWYQQVLGQGPQFIFQYYEKEERGRGNFPDRFSARQFPNYSSELNVNALLLGDSALYLCASSLLSGQGLTGELFFGEGSRLTVL.

V and J are TRBV4-2 and TRBJ2-1, with a weak D call TRBD1 (5 bases). Germline V gene lookup returns CDR1 LGHNA and CDR2 YNFKEQ. Trimming removed 2 bases at V and 0 bases at J, with 11 bases between. This CDR3 contains 16 residues. CDR3 region: CASSQSTDLSYNEQFF. Here the CDR3 DNA reads TGTGCCAGCAGCCAATCGACAGACCTCTCCTACAATGAGCAGTTCTTC.

The chain is built from TRBV28 and TRBJ1-5; 10 bases agree with TRBD1. This CDR3 is built from 15 residues. The V segment lost 5 bases and the J segment 5 bases; nucleotides outside the gene matches: 6. Germline CDR1 and CDR2: MDHEN and SYDVKM. The CDR3 sequence is CASSLATGGYQPQHF. Here the CDR3 DNA reads TGTGCCAGCAGTCTTGCGACAGGGGGCTATCAGCCCCAGCATTTT.

About this clone: Mismatch with germline at one junction end may stem from a read error. The chain carries TRBV7-7 and TRBJ2-2; D remains unclear. The CDR3 has 12 amino acids. The germline CDR1 and CDR2 sequences are SSHAT and FNYEAQ (reference sequence). CDR3 DNA sequence: TGTGCTAGCAGCGACATCACCGGGGAGCTGTTTTTT. Translated: CASSDITGELFF.

The chain joins TRBV12-5 to TRBJ1-1; tentative D call: TRBD1 (5 bases). Germline CDR1 and CDR2: LGHNT and FRNRAP. The CDR3 is 14 residues long. The V end lost 5 bases, the J end lost 1 base, and 11 bases lay between the germline ends. The CDR3 loop reads CASGPNRKNTEAFF. The CDR3 DNA is TGTGCTAGTGGTCCCAACAGGAAGAACACTGAAGCTTTCTTT.

The chain employs TRBV19 and TRBJ1-5; possibly TRBD1 for D (5 bases). This CDR3 contains 17 residues. Germline V gene data show CDR1 as LNHDA and CDR2 as SQIVND (reference sequence). The V end was cut by 7 bases, the J end by 1 base, with 20 bases between. The CDR3 is CASNLPGRGGSNQPQHF. As DNA, the CDR3 is TGTGCCAGTAATCTTCCGGGGAGGGGAGGGAGCAATCAGCCCCAGCATTTT.

This chain joins TRBV7-2 and TRBJ1-3; possibly TRBD1 for D (5 bases). V was cut by 2 bases and J by 2 bases, with 16 bases left in between. The CDR3 is 17 amino acids. CDR1 is SGHTA, CDR2 FQGNSA, per germline. This chain's CDR3 is CASSLKAGGTTGNTIYF. For the CDR3, the DNA is TGTGCCAGCAGCTTAAAGGCAGGAGGGACTACTGGAAACACCATATATTTT.

This clone was observed a handful of times. V is TRBV7-3 and J is TRBJ2-3; 7 nucleotides align to TRBD1. The CDR3 is 15 amino acids. Per germline, CDR1 SGHTA and CDR2 FQGTGA. V was clipped by 5 bases and J by 4 bases; unmatched bases: 9. The CDR3 spells CASSNQRDSPDTQYF. In nucleotides, the CDR3 is TGTGCCAGCAGCAACCAACGGGACAGTCCAGATACGCAGTATTTT. Filled out from reference TRBV7-3 and TRBJ2-3, the complete variable domain reads GAGVSQTPSNKVTEKGKYVELRCDPISGHTALYWYRQSLGQGPEFLIYFQGTGAADDSGLPNDRFFAVRPEGSVSTLKIQRTERGDSAVYLCASSNQRDSPDTQYFGPGTRLTVL.

This rearrangement joins TRBV27 to TRBJ2-5, with D maybe TRBD2 (5 bases). The germline V and J ends were trimmed by 5 bases and 1 base, with 26 bases remaining between them. Germline CDR1 MNHEY, CDR2 SMNVEV (reference sequence). This CDR3 comprises 19 residues. Here the CDR3 reads CASSPRAEPFDPLQETQYF. CDR3 DNA sequence: TGTGCCAGCAGTCCCCGAGCGGAGCCGTTCGACCCGCTCCAAGAGACCCAGTACTTC.

The count of this clone is one. The rearrangement joins TRBV4-1 to TRBJ1-4; a possible D gene is TRBD1 (5 bases). This CDR3 has 17 amino acids. CDR1 is MGHRA and CDR2 is YSYEKL in the germline V gene. Trimming pared 3 bases from V and 0 bases from J, leaving 14 bases between. The DNA of the CDR3 is TGCGCCAGCAGCCAGGCCATAGACAGACCAACTAATGAAAAACTGTTTTTT. This codes for CASSQAIDRPTNEKLFF.